The source of this TCR beta chain is a study of T cell responses to AZD1222 COVID-19 vaccine. Study at large: Pooled together were second doses at about 4 or about 12 weeks.

The study's findings and limits: Targeting of unmutated variant regions was reportedly seen in nearly half of spike-specific TCRs.

TCRdb's table, derived via immunoSEQ multiplex PCR, lists solely in-frame clones and lacks some. The data show around 150,000 clones, about nine tenths seen once. Looked up from germline, CDR1 is SGHRS and CDR2 is YFSETQ. There are 16 residues in the CDR3. V dropped 2 bases and J dropped 5; count of bases not matched to a gene: 5. Turning to this clone: Its antigen is still unknown.

The sample here was peripheral blood, taken on day 0 of AZD1222 vaccination. This receptor was obtained from an adult in good health. The genes are TRBV5-1 and TRBJ2-1; 12 bases match TRBD2. CDR3 in DNA: TGCGCCAGCAGCTTCCATCGGACTAGCGGGAACAATGAGCAGTTCTTC. Amino acid sequence: CASSFHRTSGNNEQFF.